The sequence of this TCR beta chain was determined in a study of blood T cells in healthy people across ages. Study-level results: Higher diversity and more naive CD4+ cells were features of long-lived donors, compared to aged donors.

It was with a sample-barcoded 5' primer and a J-beta primer mix that a second PCR of about 6 to 12 cycles was run. A single record per CDR3 protein comes from TCRdb applying MiXCR to the 5' RACE reads. The sample has about 1.8 million distinct CDR3 sequences, 49% seen once. A remark on this clonotype: Antigen specificity is unknown.

This TCR was sampled from a middle-aged woman in good health. Sequencing was performed on blood.

CDR3 protein: CASSTTGLGSTDTQYF. CDR3 DNA: TGTGCCAGCAGCACCACAGGGTTGGGGAGCACAGATACGCAGTATTTT. The chain uses TRBV9 and TRBJ2-3, with D perhaps matching TRBD1 (6 bases). The CDR3 is made up of 16 amino acids. Germline CDR1 is SGDLS and CDR2 is YYNGEE. V was trimmed by 4 bases and J by 0 bases, leaving 15 bases between them.